These 6 T cell receptor beta chains originate from one sample sequenced in a study of blood T cell repertoires in COVID-19. Produced via immunoSEQ multiplex PCR; TCRdb's table is partial and in-frame only. The table includes around 120,000 clones, about 77% detected once. Sequencing was carried out using peripheral blood. The receptor set was obtained from a human donor in a cohort sampled during active COVID-19.

The rearrangement joins TRBV27 to TRBJ2-6, with 7 bases lining up with TRBD1. The V and J ends lost 4 bases and 0 bases, in that order; junction bases with no gene match: 9. The CDR3 is made up of 18 amino acids. Germline V lookup: CDR1 MNHEY, CDR2 SMNVEV (reference sequence). The CDR3 region has the DNA TGTGCCAGCAGTTGGGTCCCCCAGGGGGTCTCTGGGGCCAACGTCCTGACTTTC. This encodes CASSWVPQGVSGANVLTF.

The rearrangement joins TRBV5-6 to TRBJ2-7; 7 bases agree with TRBD1. CDR3 length: 14 amino acids. The J segment lost 2 bases and the V segment lost 3 bases, leaving 5 bases of the junction unmatched. Germline lookup yields CDR1 SGHDT and CDR2 YYEEEE. CDR3 DNA sequence: TGTGCCAGCAGCTCAGCCGGGACAGCCTACGAGCAGTACTTC. Its translation: CASSSAGTAYEQYF.

The V call is TRBV6-5, the J call TRBJ2-7, with 11 positions matching TRBD1. CDR1 is MNHEY and CDR2 is SVGAGI in the germline V gene. CDR3 length equals 15 residues. J was trimmed by 3 bases and V by 2 bases; bases with no gene match: 3. This CDR3 is CASSYRGTGGYEQYF. The CDR3 bases are TGTGCCAGCAGTTACCGAGGGACAGGGGGCTACGAGCAGTACTTC.

The CDR3 DNA reads as TGCGCCAGCAGCTACGAAGGGGGCACAGATACGCAGTATTTT. Protein product: CASSYEGGTDTQYF. This chain links TRBV5-1 with TRBJ2-3; D might be TRBD1 (5 bases). From germline, CDR1 is SGHRS and CDR2 YFSETQ. There are 14 residues in the CDR3. Trimming shortened V by 3 bases and J by 1 base, and 9 bases separated the two germline ends.

V is TRBV5-1 and J is TRBJ2-2, with D unclear. In germline, CDR1 is SGHRS, CDR2 YFSETQ. V was cut by 7 bases and J by 3 bases, with 10 bases left in between. The CDR3 covers 13 residues. The CDR3 loop is CASSRAYTGELFF. CDR3 nucleotides: TGCGCCAGCTCGCGAGCGTACACCGGGGAGCTGTTTTTT.

The chain joins TRBV9 to TRBJ1-5, with D unresolved. The germline CDR1 and CDR2 sequences are SGDLS and YYNGEE. Trimming pared 1 base from V and 0 bases from J, leaving 14 bases between. The CDR3 contains 17 residues. The CDR3 DNA reads as TGTGCCAGCAGCGTAAGTGGTCTGTCCTATAGCAATCAGCCCCAGCATTTT. Its translation is CASSVSGLSYSNQPQHF.